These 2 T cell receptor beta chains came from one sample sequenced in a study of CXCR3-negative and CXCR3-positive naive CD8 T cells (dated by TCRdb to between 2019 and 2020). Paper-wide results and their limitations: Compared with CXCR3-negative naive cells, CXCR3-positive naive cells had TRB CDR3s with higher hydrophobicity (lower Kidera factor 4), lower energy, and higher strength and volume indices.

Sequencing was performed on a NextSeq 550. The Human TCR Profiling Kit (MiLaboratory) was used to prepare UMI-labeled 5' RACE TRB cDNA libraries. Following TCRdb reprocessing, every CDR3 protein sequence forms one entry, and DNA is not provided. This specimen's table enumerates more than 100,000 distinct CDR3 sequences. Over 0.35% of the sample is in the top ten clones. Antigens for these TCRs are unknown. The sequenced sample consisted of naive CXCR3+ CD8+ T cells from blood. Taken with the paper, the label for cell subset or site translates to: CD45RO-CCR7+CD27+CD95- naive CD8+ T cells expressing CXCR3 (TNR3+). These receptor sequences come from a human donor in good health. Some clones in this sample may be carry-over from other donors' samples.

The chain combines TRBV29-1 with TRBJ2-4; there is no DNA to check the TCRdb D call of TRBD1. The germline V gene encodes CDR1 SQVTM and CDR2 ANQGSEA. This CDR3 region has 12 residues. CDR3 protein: CSVDGRKNIQYF.

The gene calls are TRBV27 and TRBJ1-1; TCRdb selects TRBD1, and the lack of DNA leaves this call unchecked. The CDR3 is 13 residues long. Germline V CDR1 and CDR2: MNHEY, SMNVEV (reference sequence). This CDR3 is CASSDQGGTEAFF.